This is a list of T cell receptor beta chains from one sample in a study of tumor-infiltrating lymphocytes in primary liver carcinoma. MiXCR, run by TCRdb on the multiplex PCR reads, gives a single entry per CDR3 protein. In the table there are under 150,000 distinct CDR3 sequences, 65% to 75% of which are singletons. Material: tumor-adjacent normal liver tissue. The receptors originated from a woman aged 60-70 years with primary liver carcinoma and hepatitis B virus infection. Each CDR3 is given with its conserved first and last residue. Each record gives: CDR3 protein, CDR3 DNA, clone size, V gene, D gene, J gene. D genes are given only for firm matches. Some rows have no size entry. The others give once, few or many, or a class for an expanded clone.

CDR3: CSSSQGTEQYF
DNA: TGTTCCAGCAGCCAGGGGACCGAGCAGTACTTC
size: NA
V: TRBV6-5
D: NA
J: TRBJ2-7

CDR3: CASILGRLAGGNEQFF
DNA: TGTGCCAGCATTCTGGGGCGACTAGCGGGAGGAAATGAGCAGTTCTTC
size: few
V: TRBV2
D: TRBD2
J: TRBJ2-1

CDR3: CASSYLITGAGEQFF
DNA: TGTGCCAGCAGTTACTTGATCACGGGTGCGGGGGAGCAGTTCTTC
size: NA
V: TRBV6-5
D: NA
J: TRBJ2-1

CDR3: CASKALAGSSHEQYF
DNA: TGTGCCAGCAAGGCACTAGCGGGCAGCTCCCACGAGCAGTACTTC
size: few
V: TRBV6-8
D: TRBD2
J: TRBJ2-7

CDR3: CASSSPGAPDTDTQYF
DNA: TGTGCCAGCAGTTCCCCTGGGGCCCCGGACACAGATACGCAGTATTTT
size: many
V: TRBV28
D: NA
J: TRBJ2-3

CDR3: CASRLDRALTYEQYF
DNA: TGTGCCAGCCGCTTAGACCGGGCATTAACCTACGAGCAGTACTTC
size: NA
V: TRBV11-2
D: NA
J: TRBJ2-7

CDR3: CSSSQDDRYLAKNIQYF
DNA: TGCTCCAGCAGTCAAGATGACCGGTATTTAGCCAAAAACATTCAGTACTTC
size: NA
V: TRBV4-1
D: NA
J: TRBJ2-4

CDR3: CASSLEGTDYPEAFF
DNA: TGTGCCAGCAGCTTAGAAGGAACAGATTACCCTGAAGCTTTTTTT
size: once
V: TRBV11-1
D: NA
J: TRBJ1-1

CDR3: CASSSPGQGSMKTQYF
DNA: TGTGCCAGCAGCTCTCCGGGACAGGGATCGATGAAGACCCAGTACTTC
size: many
V: TRBV28
D: TRBD1
J: TRBJ2-5

CDR3: CASSPGTAAVHEQYF
DNA: TGTGCCAGCAGCCCCGGGACGGCGGCTGTGCACGAGCAGTACTTC
size: many
V: TRBV5-4
D: NA
J: TRBJ2-7

CDR3: CASSEKAASGNTIYF
DNA: TGTGCCAGCAGTGAAAAGGCGGCCTCTGGAAACACCATATATTTT
size: many
V: TRBV6-1
D: NA
J: TRBJ1-3

CDR3: CASSQGGTGNMQYF
DNA: TGCGCCAGCAGTCAAGGGGGTACAGGGAATATGCAGTATTTT
size: NA
V: TRBV4-1
D: NA
J: TRBJ2-3

CDR3: CASSPRTAGLHEWYF
DNA: TGTGCCAGCAGCCCTCGGACAGCAGGACTACACGAGTGGTACTTC
size: NA
V: TRBV11-1
D: NA
J: TRBJ2-7

CDR3: CASSYPRDSNEKLFF
DNA: TGTGCCAGCAGTTACCCCCGGGACAGTAATGAAAAACTGTTTTTT
size: many
V: TRBV6-6
D: TRBD1
J: TRBJ1-4

CDR3: CASSTGQPSSYEQYF
DNA: TGTGCCAGCAGTACCGGACAGCCCAGCTCCTACGAGCAGTACTTC
size: many
V: TRBV6-2/TRBV6-3
D: NA
J: TRBJ2-7

CDR3: CASSLVLAGGSRPLEQFF
DNA: TGTGCCAGCAGCTTAGTGTTGGCGGGAGGGTCCCGCCCACTTGAGCAGTTCTTC
size: NA
V: TRBV11-2
D: TRBD2
J: TRBJ2-1

CDR3: CSVGSGGHGLETQYF
DNA: TGCAGCGTTGGTTCTGGGGGACATGGTCTAGAGACCCAGTATTTC
size: NA
V: TRBV29-1
D: NA
J: TRBJ2-5

CDR3: CARSLDRGDTKYF
DNA: TGTGCCAGAAGTTTAGATCGAGGAGATACGAAGTATTTT
size: NA
V: TRBV11-2
D: NA
J: TRBJ2-3

CDR3: CASRLRGQKNAEAFF
DNA: TGTGCCAGCAGGCTCAGGGGGCAGAAGAACGCTGAAGCTTTCTTT
size: NA
V: TRBV6-5
D: TRBD1
J: TRBJ1-1

CDR3: CAGSLAGPKNIQYF
DNA: TGTGCCGGCAGCTTGGCGGGTCCGAAAAATATTCAGTACTTC
size: NA
V: TRBV11-2
D: NA
J: TRBJ2-4

CDR3: CASRRRAITDTQYF
DNA: TGTGCCAGCCGCCGGAGAGCGATTACAGATACGCAGTATTTT
size: NA
V: TRBV5-6
D: NA
J: TRBJ2-3

CDR3: CASSSDGETQYF
DNA: TGTGCCAGCAGTTCCGACGGCGAGACCCAGTACTTC
size: few
V: TRBV27
D: NA
J: TRBJ2-5

CDR3: CASSRTADQETQYF
DNA: TGTGCCAGCAGCCGCACAGCGGACCAAGAGACCCAGTACTTC
size: many
V: TRBV4-2
D: NA
J: TRBJ2-5

CDR3: CASSFRTSGITDTQYF
DNA: TGTGCCAGCAGCTTCCGGACTAGCGGGATCACAGATACGCAGTATTTT
size: many
V: TRBV7-8
D: TRBD2
J: TRBJ2-3

CDR3: CSVELLARETQYF
DNA: TGCAGCGTTGAACTACTCGCGCGAGAGACCCAGTACTTC
size: NA
V: TRBV29-1
D: NA
J: TRBJ2-5